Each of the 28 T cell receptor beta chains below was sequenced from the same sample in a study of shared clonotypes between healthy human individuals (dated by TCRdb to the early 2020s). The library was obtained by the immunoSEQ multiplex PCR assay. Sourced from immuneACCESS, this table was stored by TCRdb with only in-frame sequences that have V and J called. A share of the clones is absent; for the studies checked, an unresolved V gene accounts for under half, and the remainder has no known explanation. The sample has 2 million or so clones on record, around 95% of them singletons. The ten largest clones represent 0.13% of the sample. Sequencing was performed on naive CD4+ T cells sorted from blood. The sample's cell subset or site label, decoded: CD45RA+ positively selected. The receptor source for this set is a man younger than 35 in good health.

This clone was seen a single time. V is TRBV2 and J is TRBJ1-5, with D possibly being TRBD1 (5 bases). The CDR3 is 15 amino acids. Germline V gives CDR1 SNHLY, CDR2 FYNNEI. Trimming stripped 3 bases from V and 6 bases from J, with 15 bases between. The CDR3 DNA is TGTGCCAGCAGTGAGGTGGCAGGGTGGACTCAGCCCCAGCATTTT. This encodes CASSEVAGWTQPQHF. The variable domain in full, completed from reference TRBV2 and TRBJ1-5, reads EPEVTQTPSHQVTQMGQEVILRCVPISNHLYFYWYRQILGQKVEFLVSFYNNEISEKSEIFDDQFSVERPDGSNFTLKIRSTKLEDSAMYFCASSEVAGWTQPQHFGDGTRLSIL.

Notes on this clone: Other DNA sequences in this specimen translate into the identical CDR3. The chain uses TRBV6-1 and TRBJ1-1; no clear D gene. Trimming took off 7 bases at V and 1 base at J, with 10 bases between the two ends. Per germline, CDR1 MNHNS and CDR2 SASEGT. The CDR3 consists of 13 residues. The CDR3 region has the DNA TGTGCCAGCAAAGGGCCAGAGAACACTGAAGCTTTCTTT. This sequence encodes CASKGPENTEAFF.

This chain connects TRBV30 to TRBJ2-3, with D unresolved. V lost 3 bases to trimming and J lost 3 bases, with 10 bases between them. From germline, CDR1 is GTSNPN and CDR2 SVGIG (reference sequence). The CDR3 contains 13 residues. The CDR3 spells CAWRRHGTDTQYF. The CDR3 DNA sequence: TGTGCCTGGAGGAGGCACGGGACAGATACGCAGTATTTT. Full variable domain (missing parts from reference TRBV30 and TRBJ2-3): SQTIHQWPATLVQPVGSPLSLECTVEGTSNPNLYWYRQAAGRGLQLLFYSVGIGQISSEVPQNLSASRPQDRQFILSSKKLLLSDSGFYLCAWRRHGTDTQYFGPGTRLTVL.

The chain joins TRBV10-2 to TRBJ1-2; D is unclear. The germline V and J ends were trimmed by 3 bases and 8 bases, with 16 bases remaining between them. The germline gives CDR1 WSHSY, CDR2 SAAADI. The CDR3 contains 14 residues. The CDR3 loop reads CASSDAVGGSGYTF. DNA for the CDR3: TGCGCCAGCAGTGATGCTGTTGGAGGTAGCGGCTACACCTTC.

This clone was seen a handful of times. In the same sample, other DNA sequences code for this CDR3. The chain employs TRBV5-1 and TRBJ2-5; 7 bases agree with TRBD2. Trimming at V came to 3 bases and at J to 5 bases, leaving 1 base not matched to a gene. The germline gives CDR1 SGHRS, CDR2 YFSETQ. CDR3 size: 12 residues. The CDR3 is CASSWGGETQYF. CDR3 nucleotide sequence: TGCGCCAGCAGCTGGGGAGGGGAGACCCAGTACTTC.

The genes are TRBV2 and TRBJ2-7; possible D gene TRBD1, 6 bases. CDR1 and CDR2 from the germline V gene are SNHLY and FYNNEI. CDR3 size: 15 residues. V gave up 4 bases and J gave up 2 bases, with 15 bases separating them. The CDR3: CASSVGSGAAYEQYF. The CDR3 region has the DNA TGTGCCAGCAGTGTTGGTTCAGGGGCTGCCTACGAGCAGTACTTC. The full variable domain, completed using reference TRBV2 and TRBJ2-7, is EPEVTQTPSHQVTQMGQEVILRCVPISNHLYFYWYRQILGQKVEFLVSFYNNEISEKSEIFDDQFSVERPDGSNFTLKIRSTKLEDSAMYFCASSVGSGAAYEQYFGPGTRLTVT.

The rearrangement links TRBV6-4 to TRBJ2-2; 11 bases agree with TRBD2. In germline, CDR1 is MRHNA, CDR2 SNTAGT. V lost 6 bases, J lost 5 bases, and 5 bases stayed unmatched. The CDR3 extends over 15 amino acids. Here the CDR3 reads CASRALAGVTGELFF. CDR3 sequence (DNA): TGTGCCAGCAGAGCACTAGCGGGAGTAACCGGGGAGCTGTTTTTT.

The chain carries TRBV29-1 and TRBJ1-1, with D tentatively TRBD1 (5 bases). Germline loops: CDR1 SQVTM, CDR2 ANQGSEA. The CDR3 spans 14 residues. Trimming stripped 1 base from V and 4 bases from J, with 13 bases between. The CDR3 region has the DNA TGCAGCGTTGAAGGAGCAGGGAGGAGCACTGAAGCTTTCTTT. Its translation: CSVEGAGRSTEAFF.

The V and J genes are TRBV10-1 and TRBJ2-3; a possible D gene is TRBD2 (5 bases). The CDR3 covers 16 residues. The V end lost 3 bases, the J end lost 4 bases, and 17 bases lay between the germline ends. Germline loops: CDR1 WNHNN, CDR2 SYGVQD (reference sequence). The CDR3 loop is CASSDGGLKGADTQYF. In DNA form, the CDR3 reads TGCGCCAGCAGTGACGGAGGACTCAAAGGTGCAGATACGCAGTATTTT.

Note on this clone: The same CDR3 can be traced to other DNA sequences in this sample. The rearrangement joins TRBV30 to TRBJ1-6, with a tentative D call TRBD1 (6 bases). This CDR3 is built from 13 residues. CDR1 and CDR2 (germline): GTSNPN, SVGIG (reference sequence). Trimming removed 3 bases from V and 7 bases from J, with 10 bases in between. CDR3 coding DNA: TGTGCCTGGAGCGGGGGGGGCAATTCACCCCTCCACTTT. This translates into CAWSGGGNSPLHF.

In nucleotides, the CDR3 is TGTGCCAGTAGTATAGGGGTGGGTGCCTACGAGCAGTACTTC. Protein sequence: CASSIGVGAYEQYF. J is TRBJ2-7 and V is TRBV19, with D uncertain. V shed 1 base and J shed 2 bases, with 9 bases lying between them. Germline V gene sequence: CDR1 LNHDA, CDR2 SQIVND (reference sequence). The CDR3 consists of 14 residues. The full variable domain, rest sourced from reference TRBV19 and TRBJ2-7, is DGGITQSPKYLFRKEGQNVTLSCEQNLNHDAMYWYRQDPGQGLRLIYYSQIVNDFQKGDIAEGYSVSREKKESFPLTVTSAQKNPTAFYLCASSIGVGAYEQYFGPGTRLTVT.

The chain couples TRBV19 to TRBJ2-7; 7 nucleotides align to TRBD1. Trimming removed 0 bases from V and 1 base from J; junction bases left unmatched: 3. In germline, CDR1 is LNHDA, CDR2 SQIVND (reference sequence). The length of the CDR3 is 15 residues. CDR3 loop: CASSIEQGTSYEQYF. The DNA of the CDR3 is TGTGCCAGTAGTATAGAACAGGGGACGTCCTACGAGCAGTACTTC.

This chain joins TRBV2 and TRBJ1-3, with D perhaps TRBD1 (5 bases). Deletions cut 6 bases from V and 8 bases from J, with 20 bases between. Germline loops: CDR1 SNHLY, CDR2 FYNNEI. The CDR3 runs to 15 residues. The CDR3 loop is CASSPIAGTGHTIYF. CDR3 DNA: TGTGCCAGCAGCCCAATCGCCGGGACGGGGCACACCATATATTTT.

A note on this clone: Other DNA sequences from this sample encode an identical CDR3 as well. In DNA, the CDR3 is TGTGCCAGCTCACCTGACAGGAATGAAAAACTGTTTTTT. This translates into CASSPDRNEKLFF. The rearrangement joins TRBV18 to TRBJ1-4; tentative D call: TRBD1 (6 bases). Per germline, CDR1 KGHSH and CDR2 LQKENI. Trimming took off 3 bases at V and 5 bases at J, with 7 bases between the two ends. The CDR3 is made up of 13 amino acids.

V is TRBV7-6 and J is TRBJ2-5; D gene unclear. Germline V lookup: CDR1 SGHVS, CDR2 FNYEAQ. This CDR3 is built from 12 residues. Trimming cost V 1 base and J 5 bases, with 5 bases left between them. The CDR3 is CASSLGWETQYF. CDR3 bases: TGTGCCAGCAGCTTAGGGTGGGAGACCCAGTACTTC.

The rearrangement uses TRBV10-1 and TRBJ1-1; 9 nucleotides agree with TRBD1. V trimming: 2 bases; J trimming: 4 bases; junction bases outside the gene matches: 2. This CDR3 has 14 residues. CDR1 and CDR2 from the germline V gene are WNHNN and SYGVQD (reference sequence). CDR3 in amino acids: CASSEGDRATEAFF. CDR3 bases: TGCGCCAGCAGTGAGGGGGACAGGGCCACTGAAGCTTTCTTT.

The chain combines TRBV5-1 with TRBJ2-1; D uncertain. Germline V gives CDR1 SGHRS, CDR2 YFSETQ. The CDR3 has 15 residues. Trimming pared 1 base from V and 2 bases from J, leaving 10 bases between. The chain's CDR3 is CASSLNPQTYNEQFF. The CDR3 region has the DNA TGCGCCAGCAGCTTGAACCCCCAGACCTACAATGAGCAGTTCTTC.

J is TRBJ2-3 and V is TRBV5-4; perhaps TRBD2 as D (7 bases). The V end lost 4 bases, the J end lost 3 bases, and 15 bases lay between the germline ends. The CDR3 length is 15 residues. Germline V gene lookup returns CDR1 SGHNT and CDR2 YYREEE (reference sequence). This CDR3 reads CASSPRGGKTDTQYF. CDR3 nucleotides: TGTGCCAGCAGCCCAAGGGGGGGGAAGACAGATACGCAGTATTTT.

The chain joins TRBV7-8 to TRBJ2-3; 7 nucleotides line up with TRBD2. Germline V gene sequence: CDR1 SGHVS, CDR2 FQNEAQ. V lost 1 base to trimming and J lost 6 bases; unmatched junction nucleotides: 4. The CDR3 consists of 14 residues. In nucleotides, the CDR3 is TGTGCCAGCAGCTTAGGTCGGGGGGAGGATACGCAGTATTTT. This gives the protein CASSLGRGEDTQYF.

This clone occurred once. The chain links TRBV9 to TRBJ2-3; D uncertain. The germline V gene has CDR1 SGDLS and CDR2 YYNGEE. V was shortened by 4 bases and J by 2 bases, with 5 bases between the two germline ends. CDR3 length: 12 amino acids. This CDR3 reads CASSFATDTQYF. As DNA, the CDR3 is TGTGCCAGCAGCTTTGCCACAGATACGCAGTATTTT. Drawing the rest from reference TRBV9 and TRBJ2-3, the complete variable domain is DSGVTQTPKHLITATGQRVTLRCSPRSGDLSVYWYQQSLDQGLQFLIQYYNGEERAKGNILERFSAQQFPDLHSELNLSSLELGDSALYFCASSFATDTQYFGPGTRLTVL.

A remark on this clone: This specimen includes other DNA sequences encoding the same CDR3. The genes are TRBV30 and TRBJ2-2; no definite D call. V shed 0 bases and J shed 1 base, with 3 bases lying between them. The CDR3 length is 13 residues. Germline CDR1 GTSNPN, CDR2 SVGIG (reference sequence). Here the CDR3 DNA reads TGTGCCTGGAGTGTCCTGAACACCGGGGAGCTGTTTTTT. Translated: CAWSVLNTGELFF.

DNA of the CDR3: TGTGCCTGGAGTGTAACGCAGGGCGCAAGGTCAGATACGCAGTATTTT. Its translation is CAWSVTQGARSDTQYF. The J gene is TRBJ2-3, the V gene TRBV30; D is perhaps TRBD1 (5 bases). Germline CDR1 reads GTSNPN; CDR2 reads SVGIG (reference sequence). V lost 0 bases and J lost 4, with 17 bases in between. The CDR3 runs 16 residues.

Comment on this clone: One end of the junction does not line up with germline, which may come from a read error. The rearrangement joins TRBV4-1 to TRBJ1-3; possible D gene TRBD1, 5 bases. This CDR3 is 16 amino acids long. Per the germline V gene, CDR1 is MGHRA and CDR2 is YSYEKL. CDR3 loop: CASSQKTNGDGNTIYF. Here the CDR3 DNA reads TGTGCCAGCAGCCAAAAGACCAACGGGGACGGAAACACCATATATTTT.

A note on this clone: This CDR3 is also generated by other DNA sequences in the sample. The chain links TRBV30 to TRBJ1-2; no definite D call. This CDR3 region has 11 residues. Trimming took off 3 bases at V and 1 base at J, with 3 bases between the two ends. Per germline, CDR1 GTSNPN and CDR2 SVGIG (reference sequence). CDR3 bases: TGTGCCTGGAGGATTAACTATGGCTACACCTTC. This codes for CAWRINYGYTF.

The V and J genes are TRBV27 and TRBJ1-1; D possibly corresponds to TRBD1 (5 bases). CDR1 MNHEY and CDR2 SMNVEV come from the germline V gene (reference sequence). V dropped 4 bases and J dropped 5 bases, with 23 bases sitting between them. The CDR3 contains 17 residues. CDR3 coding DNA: TGTGCCAGCAGTTCTTCCGGCAGGGTGGCTTCGGGAACTGAAGCTTTCTTT. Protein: CASSSSGRVASGTEAFF.

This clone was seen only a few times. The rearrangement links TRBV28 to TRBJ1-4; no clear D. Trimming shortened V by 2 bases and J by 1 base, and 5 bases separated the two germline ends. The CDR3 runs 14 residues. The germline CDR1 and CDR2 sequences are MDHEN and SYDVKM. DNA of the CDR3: TGTGCCAGCAGTTTACTTAGAACTAATGAAAAACTGTTTTTT. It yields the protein CASSLLRTNEKLFF.

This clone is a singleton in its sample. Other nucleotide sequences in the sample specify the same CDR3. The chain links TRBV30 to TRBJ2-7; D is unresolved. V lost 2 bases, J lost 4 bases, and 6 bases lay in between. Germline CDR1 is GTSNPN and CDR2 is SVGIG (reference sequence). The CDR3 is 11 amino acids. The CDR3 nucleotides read TGTGCCTGGAGTTCCGGATACGAGCAGTACTTC. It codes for CAWSSGYEQYF.

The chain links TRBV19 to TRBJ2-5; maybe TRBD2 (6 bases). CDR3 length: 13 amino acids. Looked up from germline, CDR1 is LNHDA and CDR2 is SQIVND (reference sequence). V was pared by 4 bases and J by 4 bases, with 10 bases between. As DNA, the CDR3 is TGTGCCAGTAGTAACGGGCGGGGAGAGACCCAGTACTTC. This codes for CASSNGRGETQYF.